This T cell receptor (beta chain) was observed in a study of T cell repertoires in cytomegalovirus infection. TCRdb re-derived calls from the reads in MiXCR, one entry per CDR3 protein. This sample has about 350,000 distinct CDR3 sequences, with nearly 35% found just once. The table lists this clonotype with a count of one. Its antigen is still unknown. This CDR3 has 16 residues. Trimming cost V 6 bases and J 0 bases, with 12 bases left between them. Germline CDR1 reads MNHEY; CDR2 reads SVGEGT. This specimen consisted of cultured PBMCs, obtained from culture after CMV antigen stimulation. The TCR was taken from a human donor in good health (CMV status not recorded). Some clones in this sample may be carry-over from other donors' samples. The rearrangement links TRBV6-2 or TRBV6-3 to TRBJ2-6; D is possibly TRBD1 or TRBD2 (5 bases each). Here the CDR3 DNA reads TGTGCCAGCAGGGCCTTTGGGGGCTCTGGGGCCAACGTCCTGACTTTC. Protein: CASRAFGGSGANVLTF.